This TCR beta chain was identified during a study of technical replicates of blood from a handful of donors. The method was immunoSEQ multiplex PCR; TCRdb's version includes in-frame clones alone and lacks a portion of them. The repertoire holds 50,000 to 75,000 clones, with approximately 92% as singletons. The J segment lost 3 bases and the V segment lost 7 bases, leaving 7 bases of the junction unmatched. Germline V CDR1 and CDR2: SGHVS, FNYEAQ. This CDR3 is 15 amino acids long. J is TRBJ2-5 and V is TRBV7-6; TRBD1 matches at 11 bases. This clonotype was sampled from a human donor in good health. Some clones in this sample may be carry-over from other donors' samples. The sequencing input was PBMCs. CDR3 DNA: TGTGCCAGCACCTTTGGGACAGGGGGAGAAGAGACCCAGTACTTC. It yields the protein CASTFGTGGEETQYF.